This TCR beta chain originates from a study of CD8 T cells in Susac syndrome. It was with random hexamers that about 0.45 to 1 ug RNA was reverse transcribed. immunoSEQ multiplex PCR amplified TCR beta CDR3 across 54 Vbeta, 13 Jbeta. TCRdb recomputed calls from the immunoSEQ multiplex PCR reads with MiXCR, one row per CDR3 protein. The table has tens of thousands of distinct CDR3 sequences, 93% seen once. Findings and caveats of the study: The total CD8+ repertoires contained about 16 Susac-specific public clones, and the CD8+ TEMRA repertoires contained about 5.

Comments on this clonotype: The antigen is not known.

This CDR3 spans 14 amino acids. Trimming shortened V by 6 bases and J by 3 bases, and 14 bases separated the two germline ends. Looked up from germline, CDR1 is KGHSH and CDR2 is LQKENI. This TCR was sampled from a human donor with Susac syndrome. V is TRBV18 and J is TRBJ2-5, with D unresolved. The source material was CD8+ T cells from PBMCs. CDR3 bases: TGTGCCAGCTCCCGTAGCCTAGGTGAAGAGACCCAGTACTTC. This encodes CASSRSLGEETQYF.